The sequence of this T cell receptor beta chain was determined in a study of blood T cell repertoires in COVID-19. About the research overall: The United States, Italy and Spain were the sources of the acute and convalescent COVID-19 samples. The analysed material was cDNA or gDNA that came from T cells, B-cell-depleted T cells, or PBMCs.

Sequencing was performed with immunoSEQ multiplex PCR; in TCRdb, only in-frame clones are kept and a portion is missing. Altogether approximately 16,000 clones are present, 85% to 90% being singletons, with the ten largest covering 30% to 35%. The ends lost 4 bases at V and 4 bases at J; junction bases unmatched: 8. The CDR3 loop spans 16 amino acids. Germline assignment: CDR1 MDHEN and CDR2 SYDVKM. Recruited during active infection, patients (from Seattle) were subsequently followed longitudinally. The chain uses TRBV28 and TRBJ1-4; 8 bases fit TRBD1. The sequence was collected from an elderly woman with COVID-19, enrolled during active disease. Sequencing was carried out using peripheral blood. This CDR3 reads CASSSFTGGDNEKLFF. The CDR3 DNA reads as TGTGCCAGCAGTTCTTTCACAGGGGGAGATAATGAAAAACTGTTTTTT.